The sequence of this T cell receptor beta chain was determined in a study of T cells in Graves' hyperthyroidism and ophthalmopathy. There are 16 residues in the CDR3. Germline CDR1 KGHSH, CDR2 LQKENI. Trimming left V 2 bases short and J 0 bases short, with 13 bases between. RNA transcripts yielded amplified TCR beta CDR3 regions. HTBI primers were employed in a first-round RT-PCR of the TCR CDR3. TCRdb called the multiplex PCR reads again in MiXCR, with one record for every CDR3 protein. The table lists roughly 350,000 distinct CDR3 sequences, roughly 14% of them singletons. This sequence was found in a woman aged 25 to 39 with Graves' hyperthyroidism. The chain carries TRBV18 and TRBJ1-1, with D tentatively TRBD1 (6 bases). The sample comprised blood. CDR3 nucleotide sequence: TGTGCCAGCTCACCAGGATCAAGGGGGTTGAACACTGAAGCTTTCTTT. This codes for CASSPGSRGLNTEAFF.